The next 4 T cell receptor beta chains were all read from a single sample in a study of T cell responses to AZD1222 COVID-19 vaccine. Profiled with immunoSEQ multiplex PCR; TCRdb holds only in-frame clones, not every one. This table holds fewer than 150,000 clones, about 90% found once. Source: peripheral blood, taken on day 0 of AZD1222 vaccination. These receptors were obtained from an adult in good health.

This clone was observed a single time. The chain uses TRBV30 and TRBJ2-1; weak D call: TRBD1 (6 bases). The CDR3 consists of 17 residues. The V end lost 1 base, the J end lost 0 bases, and 16 bases lay between the germline ends. Germline V lookup: CDR1 GTSNPN, CDR2 SVGIG (reference sequence). In nucleotides, the CDR3 is TGTGCCTGGAGTGCCTATCTTACAGGGACCTCCTACAATGAGCAGTTCTTC. It is translated as CAWSAYLTGTSYNEQFF.

The genes are TRBV18 and TRBJ2-7, with TRBD1 matching 9 bases. Germline trimming cut 2 bases from V and 1 base from J; bases unmatched to any gene: 6. Germline CDR1 and CDR2: KGHSH and LQKENI. The CDR3 is 16 amino acids. This CDR3 is CASSPAGQGLSYEQYF. The CDR3 DNA reads TGTGCCAGCTCACCAGCGGGACAGGGATTATCCTACGAGCAGTACTTC.

The chain joins TRBV15 to TRBJ2-7; possibly TRBD1 for D (5 bases). Trimming removed 0 bases from V and 4 bases from J, with 13 bases in between. This CDR3 contains 15 residues. In germline, CDR1 is LNHNV, CDR2 YYDKDF (reference sequence). Here the CDR3 reads CATSRDVGQTYEQYF. The CDR3 nucleotides are TGTGCCACCAGCAGAGATGTTGGACAAACTTACGAGCAGTACTTC.

In DNA, the CDR3 is TGTGCCAGCAGTTACAGTGACAGGGACGAGCAGTACTTC. It is translated as CASSYSDRDEQYF. The chain combines TRBV6-5 with TRBJ2-7, with 7 bases matching TRBD1. The CDR3 is 13 residues long. V lost 2 bases, J lost 5 bases, and 3 bases stayed unmatched. CDR1 MNHEY and CDR2 SVGAGI come from the germline V gene.